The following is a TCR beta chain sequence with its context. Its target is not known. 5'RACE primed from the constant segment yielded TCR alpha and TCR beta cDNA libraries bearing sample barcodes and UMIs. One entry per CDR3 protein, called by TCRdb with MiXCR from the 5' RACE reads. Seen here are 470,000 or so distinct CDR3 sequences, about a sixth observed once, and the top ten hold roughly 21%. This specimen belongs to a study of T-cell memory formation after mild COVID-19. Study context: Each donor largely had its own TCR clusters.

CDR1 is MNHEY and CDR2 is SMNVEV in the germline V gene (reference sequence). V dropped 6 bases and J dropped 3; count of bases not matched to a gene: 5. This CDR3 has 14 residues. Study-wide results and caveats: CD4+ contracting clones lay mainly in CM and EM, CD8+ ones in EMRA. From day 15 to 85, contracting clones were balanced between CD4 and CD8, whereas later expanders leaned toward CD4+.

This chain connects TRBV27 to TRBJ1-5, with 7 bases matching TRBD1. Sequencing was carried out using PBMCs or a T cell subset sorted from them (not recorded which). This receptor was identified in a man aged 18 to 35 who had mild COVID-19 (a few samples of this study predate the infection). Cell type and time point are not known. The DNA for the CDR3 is TGTGCCAGCAGCGATACAGGGGACAATCAGCCCCAGCATTTT. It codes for CASSDTGDNQPQHF.